This T cell receptor beta chain was observed in a study of T cell responses to AZD1222 COVID-19 vaccine (dated by TCRdb to the early 2020s). About the study as a whole: A total of over 230 trial participants underwent TCR sequencing, of whom some 200 had received two doses of AZD1222 and roughly 26 had received two doses of the MenACWY control vaccine. Enrollment into the trials was organized by age into subgroups of 18-55, 56-69 and 70-plus years, and those subgroups contained around 150, 28 and 57 TCR-sequenced participants, respectively.

Paper-wide results and their limitations: Because no day 14 peak-response samples were available, the repertoires could be characterized only after the peak T cell response. Epitopes outside the regions mutated in the B.1.351 and B.1.1.7 variants were reportedly recognized by nearly half of the unique spike-specific TCRs. Conclusions about previously exposed vaccinees are limited because only 5 or 6 AZD1222 recipients were SARS-CoV-2 seropositive at baseline. Spike-specific TCR breadth and depth rose significantly after two AZD1222 doses compared with day 0 and with MenACWY recipients. In the small 56-69-year group, the increase in depth fell short of significance, most likely because of low power. The vaccine-associated CD4 TCRs covered the entire spike protein, and the dominant responses fell in regions 160-218 and 743-854. Most participants were white British and females outnumbered males, and the authors suggested that clonal diversity may have been underestimated.

The CDR3 regions of human TCRbeta chains were analyzed by immunosequencing. The paper's data handling went like this. Repertoire TCRs were matched against a reference library of SARS-CoV-2-specific TCRs generated with the MIRA antigen-specificity platform. Breadth meant the fraction of unique TCRs that were SARS-CoV-2-associated, whereas depth meant the fraction of total T cells that were SARS-CoV-2-associated. Using the MIRA data, each spike-specific TCR was mapped to the spike region that the TCR reacts to and placed in a CD4 or CD8 class. Log10-transformed breadth and depth values were compared by one-way ANOVA with Sidak's multiple comparisons tests. TCRdb limited this immuneACCESS table to in-frame rearrangements with V and J called. A share of clones is missing; checked studies link under half to unresolved V genes, and the rest is unexplained. The V and J calls and the clone size are those of that table, but D and trimming were determined from the DNA. For this sample there are 150,000 to 200,000 clones; 70% to 90% appear just once. The ten top clones hold roughly 11% of the sample.

V loses 1 base at its end and J loses 8 bases; junction bases beyond the gene matches: 11. The germline V gene encodes CDR1 LGHDT and CDR2 YNNKEL (reference sequence). From its cysteine to its phenylalanine, the CDR3 spans 16 amino acids. The sequence is cut down to CDR3 DNA, 48 bases in frame from base 1. Of note for this clone: There is no known antigen for this receptor. No base quality values were provided; no much bigger clone lies one nucleotide off.

Interpreted using the paper, the time point label stands for: about 28 days (+/-7) after the second vaccine dose. Because spike-specific TCR depth and breadth did not differ between the two schedules, AZD1222 recipients who got a second dose at roughly 4 weeks were pooled with those who got a second dose at roughly 12 weeks. The vaccinee samples were drawn from two UK trials, COV001 and COV002, one of which was a single-blind randomized controlled phase 2/3 trial testing AZD1222 (ChAdOx1 nCoV-19) in healthy adults. For TCRbeta chain sequencing, PBMC samples were collected from trial participants at day 0 and at day 28 after the second dose.

This TCR derives from an adult who received the AZD1222 COVID-19 vaccine. The sequencing here drew on peripheral blood, taken 28 days after the second AZD1222 dose. The chain employs TRBV3-1 (or the pseudogene TRBV3-2) and TRBJ2-1, with 7 middle bases fitting TRBD2. The CDR3 corresponds to CASSQAWTSHIDEQFF. DNA sequence: TGTGCCAGCAGCCAAGCGTGGACTAGTCATATCGATGAGCAGTTCTTC.